One and the same sample provided the 26 T cell receptor beta chains below, sequenced in a study of regulatory T cells in long-lasting Graves disease. The time point here: newly diagnosed GD, antithyroid drugs for less than 3 months. PBMC RNA served as the TCR library source. iRepertoire HTBI primers and Arm-PCR of CDR3 regions built TCR beta libraries. TCRdb independently ran MiXCR on the multiplex PCR reads; one entry per CDR3 protein. The data hold approximately 390,000 distinct CDR3 sequences, with about 17% observed a single time. These data also featured in a second study, about T cells in Graves' hyperthyroidism and ophthalmopathy.

Material: peripheral blood mononuclear cells (PBMCs), obtained at new diagnosis, from a patient treated with antithyroid drugs. These receptor sequences come from a woman under 30 with Graves disease.

This clonotype was found many times. V and J are TRBV12-3 or TRBV12-4 and TRBJ2-3; 7 bases fit TRBD2. With 7 bases clipped from V and 7 bases from J, the junction kept 20 bases outside the gene matches. This CDR3 comprises 17 residues. CDR3 sequence: CASTPSLASGPHHTQYF. The CDR3 bases are TGTGCCAGCACCCCCTCCCTGGCTAGCGGCCCCCATCATACGCAGTATTTT.

This clonotype came up a few times. Written as DNA, the CDR3 is TGTGCCAGCAGTTACTCGTACACCGGGGAGCTGTTTTTT. It translates to CASSYSYTGELFF. V gene TRBV6-5 combines with J gene TRBJ2-2; D unclear. There are 13 residues in the CDR3. The germline gives CDR1 MNHEY, CDR2 SVGAGI. The germline V and J ends were trimmed by 0 bases and 3 bases, with 2 bases remaining between them.

Remarks on this clonotype: A much larger clone sits a single nucleotide away, making a read error possible. The chain employs TRBV6-1 and TRBJ1-5, with no clear D. The ends were cut back, 5 bases at V and 4 bases at J, with 9 bases in the middle. CDR1 MNHNS and CDR2 SASEGT come from the germline V gene. This CDR3 comprises 13 residues. For the CDR3, the DNA is TGTGCCAGCAGTCCGACTCCAAATCAGCCCCAGCATTTT. Translated: CASSPTPNQPQHF.

Many counts were recorded for this clonotype. This may arise from a read error, as a much more abundant clone is one base away. The chain joins TRBV28 to TRBJ2-3; TRBD1 matches at 10 bases. CDR3 length: 15 amino acids. The germline gives CDR1 MDHEN, CDR2 SYDVKM. The ends lost 4 bases at V and 3 bases at J; junction bases unmatched: 4. The CDR3 loop reads CASSSPGQGTDTQYF. DNA for the CDR3: TGTGCCAGCAGTTCCCCGGGACAGGGGACAGATACGCAGTATTTT.

This clonotype was picked up many times. The V and J genes are TRBV27 and TRBJ2-1; 10 bases map to TRBD2. Germline V gene sequence: CDR1 MNHEY, CDR2 SMNVEV (reference sequence). This CDR3 comprises 17 residues. Trimming took 6 bases from V and 9 from J; bases not matched to a gene: 17. The CDR3 nucleotides read TGTGCCAGCAGCAATCGCCTCCTAGCGGGAGTATTAGGTGAGCAGTTCTTC. Its translation: CASSNRLLAGVLGEQFF.

This clonotype was detected only a few times. The chain uses TRBV5-5 and TRBJ1-5; D call uncertain. Germline lookup yields CDR1 SGHKS and CDR2 YYEKEE (reference sequence). The V end was cut by 2 bases, the J end by 9 bases, with 12 bases between. This CDR3 spans 13 amino acids. CDR3 sequence: CASSFMFGWPQHF. The CDR3 coding sequence is TGTGCCAGCAGCTTTATGTTCGGATGGCCCCAGCATTTT.

The chain combines TRBV5-8 with TRBJ2-1; TRBD2 matches 13 bases. The CDR3 sequence is 19 residues long. Germline V gene sequence: CDR1 SGHTS, CDR2 YDEGEE. Trimming took 2 bases from V and 0 from J; bases not matched to a gene: 8. CDR3 sequence: CASSLARLAGGISYNEQFF. The CDR3 nucleotides read TGTGCCAGCAGCTTAGCGCGACTAGCGGGAGGAATCTCCTACAATGAGCAGTTCTTC. The whole variable domain, filled in from reference TRBV5-8 and TRBJ2-1, reads EAGVTQSPTHLIKTRGQQATLRCSPISGHTSVYWYQQALGLGLQFLLWYDEGEERNRGNFPPRFSGRQFPNYSSELNVNALELEDSALYLCASSLARLAGGISYNEQFFGPGTRLTVL.

This clonotype has just a few counts. The rearrangement uses TRBV7-8 and TRBJ1-5; D may be TRBD1 (5 bases). There are 15 residues in the CDR3. CDR1 and CDR2 from the germline V gene are SGHVS and FQNEAQ. V was pared by 5 bases and J by 4 bases, with 15 bases between. CDR3 sequence: CASSPGRGGNQPQHF. Here the CDR3 DNA reads TGTGCCAGCAGCCCTGGGAGGGGCGGGAATCAGCCCCAGCATTTT.

The table lists this clonotype with many counts. V is TRBV2 and J is TRBJ1-2, with D perhaps matching TRBD1 (6 bases). The CDR3 has 14 amino acids. Germline assignment: CDR1 SNHLY and CDR2 FYNNEI. V was shortened by 3 bases and J by 3 bases, with 11 bases between the two germline ends. CDR3 region: CASSEEYRDYGYTF. CDR3 in DNA: TGTGCCAGCAGTGAGGAGTACAGGGACTATGGCTACACCTTC.

The table lists this clonotype with many counts. The V and J genes are TRBV3-1 and TRBJ1-6; D remains ambiguous. This CDR3 region has 14 residues. Germline assignment: CDR1 LGHDT and CDR2 YNNKEL (reference sequence). The V end lost 4 bases, the J end lost 8 bases, and 12 bases lay between the germline ends. The CDR3 protein is CASSPQRGDSPLHF. CDR3 coding DNA: TGTGCCAGCAGCCCTCAGCGGGGAGATTCACCCCTCCACTTT.

The chain joins TRBV2 to TRBJ1-2, with D unresolved. There are 15 residues in the CDR3. CDR1 SNHLY and CDR2 FYNNEI come from the germline V gene. The V gene lost 3 bases and the J gene lost 0 bases, with 11 bases spanning the gap. The CDR3 nucleotides are TGTGCCAGCAGTGACTGGAGGGAGGCTAACTATGGCTACACCTTC. Amino acids: CASSDWREANYGYTF.

The rearrangement uses TRBV20-1 and TRBJ2-7; D gene unclear. The germline V gene encodes CDR1 DFQATT and CDR2 SNEGSKA (reference sequence). V was trimmed by 3 bases and J by 6 bases, leaving 3 bases between them. CDR3 length: 9 amino acids. The DNA for the CDR3 is TGCAGTGCTAGCGGCGAGCAGTACTTC. Translated, it gives CSASGEQYF.

The chain employs TRBV18 and TRBJ2-7, with 11 bases identical to TRBD1. This CDR3 has 15 amino acids. Trimming took 6 bases from V and 3 from J; bases not matched to a gene: 7. Germline assignment: CDR1 KGHSH and CDR2 LQKENI. As DNA, the CDR3 is TGTGCCAGCTCGTCCGGGACAGGGGGGATCTACGAGCAGTACTTC. Encoded protein: CASSSGTGGIYEQYF.

This clonotype was seen only a few times. This CDR3 reads CAWSVARATEAFF. CDR3 in DNA: TGTGCCTGGAGTGTAGCCAGGGCGACTGAAGCTTTCTTT. The rearrangement joins TRBV30 to TRBJ1-1, with D possibly being TRBD1 (5 bases). V was pared by 0 bases and J by 5 bases, with 10 bases between. The CDR3 sequence is 13 residues long. CDR1 and CDR2 from the germline V gene are GTSNPN and SVGIG (reference sequence).

This clonotype has at least ten counts. The chain has TRBV9 and TRBJ2-7; 9 bases fit TRBD1. The CDR3 is 14 residues long. V lost 2 bases to trimming and J lost 0 bases; unmatched junction nucleotides: 0. Germline loops: CDR1 SGDLS, CDR2 YYNGEE. In nucleotides, the CDR3 is TGTGCCAGCAGCGTGACAGGGGGCTCCTACGAGCAGTACTTC. It specifies CASSVTGGSYEQYF.

In its sample, this clonotype was seen a few times. This may stem from a read error, because a much larger clone lies one nucleotide away. The chain recombines TRBV7-3 with TRBJ1-1; D gene unclear. Germline V gene data show CDR1 as SGHTA and CDR2 as FQGTGA. CDR3 length: 13 amino acids. CDR3 sequence reads: CAGSLTRNTGAFF. CDR3 in DNA: TGTGCCGGCAGCTTAACTAGGAACACGGGAGCTTTCTTT.

This clonotype was observed many times. This chain uses TRBV18 with TRBJ1-6; D possibly corresponds to TRBD1 (6 bases). The germline V and J ends were trimmed by 1 base and 5 bases, with 9 bases remaining between them. The CDR3 runs 15 residues. Per germline, CDR1 KGHSH and CDR2 LQKENI. The CDR3 region has the DNA TGTGCCAGCTCACCACTGGACAGTGATAATTCACCCCTCCACTTT. It specifies CASSPLDSDNSPLHF.

Ten or more counts support this clonotype. The rearrangement uses TRBV6-5 and TRBJ2-6; TRBD1 or TRBD2 may be the D gene (6 bases each). The CDR3 is made up of 18 amino acids. The V gene's germline CDR1 is MNHEY and CDR2 SVGAGI. The V gene lost 4 bases and the J gene lost 0 bases, with 16 bases spanning the gap. The CDR3 is CASSWGAGTPSGANVLTF. The CDR3 DNA reads TGTGCCAGCAGTTGGGGGGCAGGGACCCCCTCTGGGGCCAACGTCCTGACTTTC.

The rearrangement joins TRBV2 to TRBJ1-1; D not certain. This CDR3 is built from 14 residues. Between the trimmed V and J ends, which lost 4 bases and 3 bases, there was a span of 12 bases. Per the germline V gene, CDR1 is SNHLY and CDR2 is FYNNEI. CDR3 sequence reads: CASSVLGVDTEAFF. The CDR3 nucleotides are TGTGCCAGCAGTGTCCTCGGAGTCGACACTGAAGCTTTCTTT.

This clonotype was seen at least ten times. DNA for the CDR3: TGCAGTGCTAGTATCGCTCAAGAGACCCAGTACTTC. It encodes CSASIAQETQYF. V and J are TRBV20-1 and TRBJ2-5; D call uncertain. Germline V gene data show CDR1 as DFQATT and CDR2 as SNEGSKA (reference sequence). Trimming cost V 3 bases and J 2 bases, with 7 bases left between them. The CDR3 runs to 12 residues.

The chain combines TRBV28 with TRBJ2-1; 7 bases are a match to TRBD2. The CDR3 contains 13 residues. Per germline, CDR1 MDHEN and CDR2 SYDVKM. V lost 5 bases to trimming and J lost 12 bases; unmatched junction nucleotides: 10. Here the CDR3 DNA reads TGTGCCAGCAGTGCCCAAGTGGGGGGGGTGCAGTTCTTC. This codes for CASSAQVGGVQFF. Full variable domain (remainder filled in from reference TRBV28 and TRBJ2-1): DVKVTQSSRYLVKRTGEKVFLECVQDMDHENMFWYRQDPGLGLRLIYFSYDVKMKEKGDIPEGYSVSREKKERFSLILESASTNQTSMYLCASSAQVGGVQFFGPGTRLTVL.

The chain uses TRBV27 and TRBJ1-4, with D perhaps matching TRBD1 (5 bases). Germline V lookup: CDR1 MNHEY, CDR2 SMNVEV (reference sequence). The CDR3 extends over 15 amino acids. With 5 bases removed from V and 8 bases from J, the gap between germline ends came to 18 bases. CDR3 bases: TGTGCCAGCAGTATAATGGGGGGGAGTAGAGAAAAACTGTTTTTT. Its protein product is CASSIMGGSREKLFF.

J is TRBJ1-3 and V is TRBV9; no definite D call. Trimming removed 0 bases at V and 0 bases at J, with 7 bases between. Germline CDR1 reads SGDLS; CDR2 reads YYNGEE. The CDR3 runs 15 residues. This CDR3 reads CASSVGGSSGNTIYF. CDR3 nucleotides: TGTGCCAGCAGCGTAGGAGGGAGCTCTGGAAACACCATATATTTT.

The chain recombines TRBV12-3 or TRBV12-4 with TRBJ2-1, with 7 bases matching TRBD2. This CDR3 is 14 amino acids long. The V and J ends lost 6 bases and 7 bases, in that order; junction bases with no gene match: 9. The CDR3 DNA reads as TGTGCCAGCAGCGGACTATCGGGGGGTAATGAGCAGTTCTTC. Encoded protein: CASSGLSGGNEQFF.

This clonotype was detected ten times or more. CDR3 sequence (DNA): TGTGCCAGCAGTCAACTAGCGGGAGGCTCAGATACGCAGTATTTT. Amino acids: CASSQLAGGSDTQYF. The J gene is TRBJ2-3, the V gene TRBV3-1; 12 positions match TRBD2. The junction had 5 bases not matched to a gene; V was cut back by 6 bases and J by 4 bases. Germline CDR1 is LGHDT and CDR2 is YNNKEL (reference sequence). This CDR3 contains 15 residues.

This chain uses TRBV6-2 or TRBV6-3 with TRBJ1-2; 7 bases agree with TRBD1. CDR3 length: 16 residues. V gave up 7 bases and J gave up 7 bases; unmatched junction bases: 18. Germline lookup yields CDR1 MNHEY and CDR2 SVGEGT. CDR3 nucleotides: TGTGCCAGCATTGAATCAGGGGGGCGCAGAAGTTTTGGCTACACCTTC. It codes for CASIESGGRRSFGYTF.